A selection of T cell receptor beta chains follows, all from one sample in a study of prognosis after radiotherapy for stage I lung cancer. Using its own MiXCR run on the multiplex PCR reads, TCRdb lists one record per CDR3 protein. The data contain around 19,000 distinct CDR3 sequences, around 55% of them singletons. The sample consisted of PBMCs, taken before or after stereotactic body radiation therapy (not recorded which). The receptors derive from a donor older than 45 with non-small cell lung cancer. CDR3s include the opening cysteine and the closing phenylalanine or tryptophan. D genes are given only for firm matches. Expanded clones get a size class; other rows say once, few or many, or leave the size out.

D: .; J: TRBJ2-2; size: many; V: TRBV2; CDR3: CASSLGGPSTGELFF; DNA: TGTGCCAGCAGCCTCGGCGGGCCTTCCACCGGGGAGCTGTTTTTT
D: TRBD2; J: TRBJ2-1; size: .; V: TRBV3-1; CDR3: CASSPSGGSYNEQFF; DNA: TGTGCCAGCAGCCCTAGCGGGGGGTCCTACAATGAGCAGTTCTTC
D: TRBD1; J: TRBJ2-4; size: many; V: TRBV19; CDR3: CASRGEGQENIQYF; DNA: TGTGCCAGTAGGGGAGAAGGACAGGAAAACATTCAGTACTTC
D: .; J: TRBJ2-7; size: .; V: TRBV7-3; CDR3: CASSVDSYYEQYF; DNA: TGTGCCAGCAGCGTTGACAGCTACTACGAGCAGTACTTC
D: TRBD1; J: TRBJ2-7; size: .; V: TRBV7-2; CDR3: CASSPSASGTEIYEQYF; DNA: TGTGCCAGCAGTCCCTCCGCCTCCGGGACAGAAATCTACGAGCAGTACTTC
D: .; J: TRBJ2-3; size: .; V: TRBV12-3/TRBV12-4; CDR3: CASSNSWGSADTQYF; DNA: TGTGCCAGCAGCAATTCGTGGGGGTCGGCAGATACGCAGTATTTT
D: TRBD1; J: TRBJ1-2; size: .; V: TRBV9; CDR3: CASSRDRGYGYTF; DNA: TGTGCCAGCAGCCGGGACAGGGGCTATGGCTACACCTTC
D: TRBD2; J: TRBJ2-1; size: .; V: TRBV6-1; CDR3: CASSRTSPDPFNYNEQFF; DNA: TGTGCCAGCAGTCGGACTAGCCCTGATCCGTTTAATTACAATGAGCAGTTCTTC
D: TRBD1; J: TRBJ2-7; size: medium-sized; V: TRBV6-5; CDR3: CASSYWTGSIREQYF; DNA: TGTGCCAGCAGTTACTGGACAGGGTCCATTCGCGAGCAGTACTTC
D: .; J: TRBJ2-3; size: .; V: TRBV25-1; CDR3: CASSSDREGGTDTQYF; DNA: TGTGCCAGCAGTTCTGACAGGGAGGGAGGCACAGATACGCAGTATTTT
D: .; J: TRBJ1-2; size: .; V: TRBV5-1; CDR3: CASSDGSGYGYTF; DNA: TGCGCCAGCAGCGACGGTAGTGGCTATGGCTACACCTTC
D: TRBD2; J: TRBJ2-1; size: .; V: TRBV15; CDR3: CATSGVAGEEQFF; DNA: TGTGCCACCAGCGGGGTAGCGGGGGAAGAGCAGTTCTTC
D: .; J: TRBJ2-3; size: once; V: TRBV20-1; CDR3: CSARDSRQGNTDTQYF; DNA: TGCAGTGCTAGAGATTCTCGGCAGGGCAACACAGATACGCAGTATTTT
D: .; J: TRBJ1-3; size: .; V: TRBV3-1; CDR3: CASSQYRDDSNGNTIYF; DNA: TGTGCCAGCAGCCAATACCGAGATGACAGCAATGGAAACACCATATATTTT
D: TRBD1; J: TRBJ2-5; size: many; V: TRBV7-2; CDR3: CASSSGTGETQYF; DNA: TGTGCCAGCAGCTCCGGGACAGGGGAGACCCAGTACTTC
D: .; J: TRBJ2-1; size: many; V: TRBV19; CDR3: CASSLIGGRVYNEQFF; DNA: TGTGCCAGTAGCCTGATAGGGGGAAGGGTCTACAATGAGCAGTTCTTC
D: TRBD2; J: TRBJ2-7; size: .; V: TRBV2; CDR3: CASSRSGSLSPLEQYF; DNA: TGTGCCAGCAGCCGTAGCGGGAGTCTGAGCCCTCTCGAGCAGTACTTC
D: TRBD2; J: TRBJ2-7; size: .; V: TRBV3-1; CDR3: CASRNTFRGRDGSGDLREQYF; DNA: TGTGCCAGCAGGAATACGTTCAGAGGGAGGGACGGTTCTGGGGATCTACGGGAGCAGTACTTC
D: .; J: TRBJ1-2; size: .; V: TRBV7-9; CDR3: CASSNTQGNYGYTF; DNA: TGTGCCAGCAGCAACACTCAGGGGAACTATGGCTACACCTTC
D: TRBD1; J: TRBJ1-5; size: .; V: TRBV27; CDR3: CASSLSGQVHWPHHF; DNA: TGTGCCAGCAGTTTATCGGGACAGGTTCACTGGCCCCATCATTTT
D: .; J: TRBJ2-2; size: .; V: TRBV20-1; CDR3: CSASGSTGELFF; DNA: TGCAGTGCTAGCGGGAGTACCGGGGAGCTGTTTTTT
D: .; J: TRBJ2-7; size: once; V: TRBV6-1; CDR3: CASRPEWGISYEQYF; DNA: TGTGCCAGCAGACCAGAGTGGGGGATCTCCTACGAGCAGTACTTC
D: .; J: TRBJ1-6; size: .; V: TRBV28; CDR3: CASIIHPRGALHF; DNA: TGTGCCAGCATTATTCATCCAAGGGGTGCCCTCCACTTT
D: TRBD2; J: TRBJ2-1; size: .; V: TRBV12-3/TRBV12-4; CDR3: CASSAIAGVNDQFF; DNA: TGTGCCAGCAGCGCTATAGCGGGAGTAAATGATCAGTTCTTC
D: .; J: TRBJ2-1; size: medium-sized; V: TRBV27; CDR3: CASSLETLRGAEQFF; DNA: TGTGCCAGCAGTTTAGAAACCCTCAGGGGTGCTGAGCAGTTCTTC
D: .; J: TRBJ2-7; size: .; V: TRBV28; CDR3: CASSSQAPYEQYF; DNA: TGTGCCAGCAGTTCACAGGCCCCCTACGAGCAGTACTTC
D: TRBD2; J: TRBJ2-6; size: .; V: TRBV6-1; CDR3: CAIGLAGAPSGANVLTF; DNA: TGTGCCATCGGACTAGCGGGAGCCCCCTCTGGGGCCAACGTCCTGACTTTC
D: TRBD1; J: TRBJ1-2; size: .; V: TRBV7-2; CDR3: CASSLVYRGKVYCYTF; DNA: TGTGCCAGCAGCTTGGTCTACAGGGGGAAAGTCTATTGCTACACCTTC
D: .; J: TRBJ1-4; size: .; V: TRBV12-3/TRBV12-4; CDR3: CASSLGQGSEKLFF; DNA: TGTGCCAGCAGTTTAGGCCAGGGGAGTGAAAAACTGTTTTTT
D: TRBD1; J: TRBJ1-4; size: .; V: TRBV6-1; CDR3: CASSTLTGIGATNEKLFF; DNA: TGTGCCAGCAGTACCTTGACAGGGATAGGGGCAACTAATGAAAAACTGTTTTTT
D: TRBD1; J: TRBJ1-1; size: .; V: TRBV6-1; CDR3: CASRQQGAILTEAFF; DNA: TGTGCCAGCAGGCAGCAGGGGGCGATTCTCACTGAAGCTTTCTTT
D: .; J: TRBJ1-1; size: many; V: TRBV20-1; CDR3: CSARDSMNTEAFF; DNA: TGCAGTGCTAGAGACAGCATGAACACTGAAGCTTTCTTT
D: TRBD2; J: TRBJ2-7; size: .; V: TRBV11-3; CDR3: CAISPSGTSGRYEQYF; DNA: TGTGCCATTTCGCCTTCCGGGACTAGCGGGAGATACGAGCAGTACTTC
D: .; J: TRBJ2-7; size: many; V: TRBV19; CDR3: CASDGGFNDEQYF; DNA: TGTGCCAGTGATGGCGGGTTCAACGACGAGCAGTACTTC
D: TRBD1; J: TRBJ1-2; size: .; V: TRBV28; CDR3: CASKGQGSEGYTF; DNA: TGCGCCAGCAAGGGACAGGGGTCGGAAGGCTACACCTTC
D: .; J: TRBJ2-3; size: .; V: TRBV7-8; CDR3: CASSASPGRDTQYF; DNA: TGTGCCAGCAGCGCGTCTCCAGGGCGAGATACGCAGTATTTT
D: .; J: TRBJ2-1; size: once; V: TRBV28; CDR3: CASSLLREGGYEQFF; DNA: TGTGCCAGCAGTTTACTCCGCGAGGGGGGTTACGAGCAGTTCTTC
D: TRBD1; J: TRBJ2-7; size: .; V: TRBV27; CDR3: CASRITGGAHPYEQYF; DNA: TGTGCCAGCAGGATTACAGGGGGCGCTCATCCCTACGAGCAGTACTTC
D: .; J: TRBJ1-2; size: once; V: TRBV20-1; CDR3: CSVVSLKYGYTF; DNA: TGCAGTGTGGTCTCCCTCAAATATGGCTACACCTTC
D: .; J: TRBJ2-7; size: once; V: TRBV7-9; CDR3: CASRTRPDYEQYF; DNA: TGTGCCAGCAGAACTCGACCGGACTACGAGCAGTACTTC
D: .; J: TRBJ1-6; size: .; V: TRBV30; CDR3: CAWKVGTAYNSPLHF; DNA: TGTGCCTGGAAGGTTGGGACGGCCTATAATTCACCCCTCCACTTT
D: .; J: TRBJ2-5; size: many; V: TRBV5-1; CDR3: CASSIQETQYF; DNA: TGCGCCAGCAGCATTCAAGAGACCCAGTACTTC